This passage covers 14 T cell receptor beta chains from one sample sequenced in a study of blood T cells in healthy people across ages. A second 7 to 11 cycle PCR used barcoded and J-beta primers. Via MiXCR, TCRdb re-called the 5' RACE reads, giving one row per CDR3 protein. The table has about 1.5 million distinct CDR3 sequences, less than 45% seen once; the top ten hold around 4%. The sample comprised blood. The origin of the receptors is a woman aged 18-35 years in good health.

Regarding this clonotype: An end of the junction differs from the germline gene, which may be a read error. V and J are TRBV12-3 or TRBV12-4 and TRBJ2-3, with 11 bases aligning to TRBD2. The CDR3 covers 19 residues. As DNA, the CDR3 is TGTGCCTGCAGTCCTCGCCTAGCGGGGGGACCCCGAAGCACAGATACGCAGTATTTT. It specifies CACSPRLAGGPRSTDTQYF.

This clonotype was recorded many times. The gene calls are TRBV27 and TRBJ2-1; D might be TRBD2 (5 bases). The germline V and J ends were trimmed by 5 bases and 3 bases, with 8 bases remaining between them. Germline values: CDR1 MNHEY, CDR2 SMNVEV (reference sequence). This CDR3 region has 13 residues. This CDR3 is CASSPGVYNEQFF. CDR3 DNA sequence: TGTGCCAGCAGTCCCGGGGTCTACAATGAGCAGTTCTTC.

The chain's CDR3 is CASSFLAGVNIDTQYF. CDR3 sequence (DNA): TGTGCCAGCAGTTTCCTAGCGGGAGTCAACATAGATACGCAGTATTTT. J is TRBJ2-3 and V is TRBV6-1, with 10 bases matching TRBD2. This CDR3 has 16 residues. V shed 5 bases, J shed 5 bases, and the junction held 10 bases outside the gene matches. Germline loops: CDR1 MNHNS, CDR2 SASEGT.

In its sample, this clonotype was seen many times. The chain recombines TRBV4-1 with TRBJ2-3; maybe TRBD2 (6 bases). This CDR3 has 16 amino acids. Germline V gene data show CDR1 as MGHRA and CDR2 as YSYEKL. V lost 4 bases and J lost 5, with 19 bases in between. The CDR3 here is CASSLPFSGRRDTQYF. The CDR3 nucleotides are TGCGCCAGCAGCCTTCCTTTCTCAGGGAGGAGAGATACGCAGTATTTT.

The sample holds a few counts of this clonotype. This sequence joins TRBV29-1 and TRBJ2-1, with TRBD2 as a possible D gene (6 bases). Germline V gene lookup returns CDR1 SQVTM and CDR2 ANQGSEA. Trimming removed 6 bases at V and 3 bases at J, with 12 bases between. The CDR3 has 13 residues. The CDR3 sequence: CSVKGLLYNEQFF. CDR3 nucleotide sequence: TGCAGCGTCAAGGGACTGCTCTACAATGAGCAGTTCTTC.

This chain uses TRBV6-2 or TRBV6-3 with TRBJ2-5; 9 bases match TRBD2. The closer fit of TRBJ2-1 to the DNA end suggests the J call may be wrong. The length of the CDR3 is 16 residues. Germline CDR1 is MNHEY and CDR2 is SVGEGT. CDR3 bases: TGTGCCAGCAGTACAGGACTAGCGAGGAACCAAGAGACCCAGTTCTTC. It yields the protein CASSTGLARNQETQFF.

V gene TRBV12-1 combines with J gene TRBJ2-1; TRBD1 reflects the table's D call only, with no check against the DNA. TRBV12-1 has pseudogene status. The CDR3 totals 17 residues. The CDR3 reads CASSLAAGEIPYNEQFF. CDR3 DNA sequence: TGTGCCAGCAGCTTGGCGGCGGGGGAAATCCCCTACAATGAGCAGTTCTTC.

This clonotype was observed at least ten times. The CDR3 DNA is TGTGCCAGCTCGGTCGCGGGAAATTCACCCCTCCACTTT. Translated: CASSVAGNSPLHF. This chain links TRBV2 with TRBJ1-6; D uncertain. CDR1 is SNHLY and CDR2 is FYNNEI in the germline V gene. The CDR3 contains 13 residues. V lost 8 bases, J lost 7 bases, and 12 bases lay in between.

The chain employs TRBV10-3 and TRBJ2-3, with a tentative D call TRBD2 (5 bases). Germline V gives CDR1 ENHRY, CDR2 SYGVKD. The CDR3 has 15 residues. Trimming took off 4 bases at V and 4 bases at J, with 15 bases between the two ends. CDR3 in amino acids: CAISGGAVVPDTQYF. DNA of the CDR3: TGTGCCATCAGTGGGGGAGCGGTGGTCCCAGATACGCAGTATTTT.

This clonotype came up many times. V usage is TRBV28 and J usage is TRBJ2-7, with 13 bases fitting TRBD2. CDR1 is MDHEN and CDR2 is SYDVKM in the germline V gene. V trimming: 5 bases; J trimming: 4 bases; junction bases outside the gene matches: 5. The CDR3 is 15 amino acids. Written as DNA, the CDR3 is TGTGCCAGCAGTACACGGACTAGCGGGAGTTACGAGCAGTACTTC. This sequence encodes CASSTRTSGSYEQYF.

This clonotype appeared a few times. The genes are TRBV5-4 and TRBJ1-2; D unresolved. Germline assignment: CDR1 SGHNT and CDR2 YYREEE (reference sequence). CDR3 size: 15 residues. The ends were cut back, 0 bases at V and 5 bases at J, with 14 bases in the middle. The CDR3 coding sequence is TGTGCCAGCAGCTTGGGGCATTCCGGAGGGTATGGCTACACCTTC. This codes for CASSLGHSGGYGYTF. Together with reference TRBV5-4 and TRBJ1-2, the CDR3 gives the full variable domain: ETGVTQSPTHLIKTRGQQVTLRCSSQSGHNTVSWYQQALGQGPQFIFQYYREEENGRGNFPPRFSGLQFPNYSSELNVNALELDDSALYLCASSLGHSGGYGYTFGSGTRLTVV.

This clonotype was seen only a few times. The V and J genes are TRBV30 and TRBJ2-2; D is uncertain. CDR1 GTSNPN and CDR2 SVGIG come from the germline V gene (reference sequence). Between the trimmed V and J ends, which lost 5 bases and 4 bases, there was a span of 11 bases. CDR3 size: 13 residues. The CDR3, as DNA: TGTGCCTGGTCCATCTACAGCACCGGGGAGCTGTTTTTT. It yields the protein CAWSIYSTGELFF.

This clonotype has only a few counts. This chain connects TRBV7-9 to TRBJ2-1; D is ambiguous. This CDR3 region has 14 residues. The germline V gene has CDR1 SEHNR and CDR2 FQNEAQ (reference sequence). V lost 1 base, J lost 1 base, and 5 bases lay in between. The CDR3 region has the DNA TGTGCCAGCAGCTTAGAACAGTCCTACAATGAGCAGTTCTTC. Translated: CASSLEQSYNEQFF.

A few counts support this clonotype. The chain uses TRBV27 and TRBJ2-7; TRBD1 aligns across 9 bases. Germline V gives CDR1 MNHEY, CDR2 SMNVEV (reference sequence). The ends lost 3 bases at V and 7 bases at J; junction bases unmatched: 7. The CDR3 sequence is 14 residues long. The CDR3 region is CASSLNTGGGEQYF. The CDR3 nucleotides are TGTGCCAGCAGTTTGAATACAGGGGGCGGTGAGCAGTACTTC.